These 12 T cell receptor beta chains originate from one sample sequenced in a study of T cells in Graves' hyperthyroidism and ophthalmopathy. Regions amplified from RNA transcripts were the TCR beta CDR3 regions. Initially, a first-round RT-PCR of the TCR CDR3 employed the HTBI primer set. TCRdb fed the multiplex PCR reads into MiXCR, producing one record per CDR3 protein. Here the sample spans 700,000 or so distinct CDR3 sequences, roughly 15% being singletons. The sample consisted of blood. Receptor source: a man aged 18 to 29 with Graves' hyperthyroidism.

This clonotype was observed at least ten times. The chain employs TRBV6-1 and TRBJ1-1, with 8 bases that match TRBD1. The V gene end was trimmed by 5 bases and the J gene end by 4 bases; junction bases not matched to a gene: 12. The CDR3 length is 16 residues. Germline V gene lookup returns CDR1 MNHNS and CDR2 SASEGT. This CDR3 reads CASSYPDRGGSTEAFF. CDR3 nucleotides: TGTGCCAGCAGTTACCCCGACAGGGGCGGTAGCACTGAAGCTTTCTTT.

The chain has TRBV20-1 and TRBJ2-7, with D uncertain. Trimming left V 3 bases short and J 1 base short, with 10 bases between. This CDR3 contains 13 residues. Germline V gene data show CDR1 as DFQATT and CDR2 as SNEGSKA (reference sequence). In nucleotides, the CDR3 is TGCAGTGCTAGCCCACAGATTTCCTACGAGCAGTACTTC. As protein: CSASPQISYEQYF.

This clonotype was picked up a small number of times. V usage is TRBV27 and J usage is TRBJ1-4; no clear D. Germline V gene lookup returns CDR1 MNHEY and CDR2 SMNVEV (reference sequence). The CDR3 sequence is 15 residues long. The ends were cut back, 3 bases at V and 0 bases at J, with 8 bases in the middle. The CDR3 DNA reads TGTGCCAGCAGTTTCACCCGAGCAACTAATGAAAAACTGTTTTTT. Its protein is CASSFTRATNEKLFF.

This clonotype showed up many times. The rearrangement links TRBV5-1 to TRBJ2-1, with D tentatively TRBD1 (5 bases). Germline V gene sequence: CDR1 SGHRS, CDR2 YFSETQ. The CDR3 runs to 14 residues. Trimming removed 1 base at V and 7 bases at J, with 12 bases between. The CDR3: CASSLIGVMNEQFF. The DNA for the CDR3 is TGCGCCAGCAGCTTGATAGGGGTTATGAATGAGCAGTTCTTC. The entire variable domain, with the rest obtained from reference TRBV5-1 and TRBJ2-1, is as follows: KAGVTQTPRYLIKTRGQQVTLSCSPISGHRSVSWYQQTPGQGLQFLFEYFSETQRNKGNFPGRFSGRQFSNSRSEMNVSTLELGDSALYLCASSLIGVMNEQFFGPGTRLTVL.

This clonotype was observed once. The J gene is TRBJ2-1, the V gene TRBV7-6, with 10 bases fitting TRBD2. The CDR3 consists of 12 residues. The germline V gene has CDR1 SGHVS and CDR2 FNYEAQ. V shed 5 bases and J 10 bases; nucleotides not matched to a gene: 2. CDR3 amino acids: CASSKGLAEQFF. The CDR3 nucleotides read TGTGCCAGCAGCAAGGGACTAGCGGAGCAGTTCTTC.

This clonotype has ten or more counts. V usage is TRBV2 and J usage is TRBJ2-2; D remains unclear. The V and J ends lost 4 bases and 3 bases respectively, with 3 bases between them. This CDR3 has 12 residues. Per germline, CDR1 SNHLY and CDR2 FYNNEI. The CDR3 is CASSADTGELFF. The DNA of the CDR3 is TGTGCCAGCAGTGCGGACACCGGGGAGCTGTTTTTT.

This clonotype has a handful of counts. One end of the junction varies from germline; a read error may be responsible. Written as DNA, the CDR3 is TGTGCCAGCAGTTACCTAGCTGGGCTGCGGAACACTGAGGCTTTCTTT. This gives the protein CASSYLAGLRNTEAFF. This chain uses TRBV6-5 with TRBJ1-1; D ambiguous. Per the germline V gene, CDR1 is MNHEY and CDR2 is SVGAGI. The CDR3 runs to 16 residues.

There are many counts of this clonotype. The chain joins TRBV11-2 to TRBJ2-3; 9 bases map to TRBD2. The germline V gene encodes CDR1 SGHAT and CDR2 FQNNGV. This CDR3 comprises 16 residues. V shed 4 bases, J shed 2 bases, and the junction held 7 bases outside the gene matches. The DNA of the CDR3 is TGTGCCAGCAGCTCACGCCAGCGGGGGGCCACAGATACGCAGTATTTT. This codes for CASSSRQRGATDTQYF.

The V and J genes are TRBV7-2 and TRBJ2-7; D is perhaps TRBD2 (6 bases). The CDR3 covers 14 residues. In germline, CDR1 is SGHTA, CDR2 FQGNSA. Trimming shortened V by 5 bases and J by 4 bases, and 15 bases separated the two germline ends. CDR3 sequence (DNA): TGTGCCAGCAGCCAGACTAGGGGAGTTTACGAGCAGTACTTC. Amino acid sequence: CASSQTRGVYEQYF. Full variable domain (outside the CDR3, taken from reference TRBV7-2 and TRBJ2-7): GAGVSQSPSNKVTEKGKDVELRCDPISGHTALYWYRQSLGQGLEFLIYFQGNSAPDKSGLPSDRFSAERTGGSVSTLTIQRTQQEDSAVYLCASSQTRGVYEQYFGPGTRLTVT.

As DNA, the CDR3 is TGCGCCAGCAGCCAAGGACGCCACCTTAGCAATCAGCCCCAGCATTTT. Its translation: CASSQGRHLSNQPQHF. The V call is TRBV4-3, the J call TRBJ1-5; D remains unclear. There are 16 residues in the CDR3. V was trimmed by 1 base and J by 0 bases, leaving 10 bases between them. Germline V gene sequence: CDR1 LGHNA, CDR2 YSLEER.

The chain carries TRBV12-3 or TRBV12-4 and TRBJ2-7; the D gene is possibly TRBD2 (5 bases). CDR3 length equals 14 residues. Trimming pared 7 bases from V and 0 bases from J, leaving 13 bases between. CDR3 in amino acids: CASTPPGSSYEQYF. The CDR3 nucleotides read TGTGCCAGCACACCCCCTGGGAGCTCCTACGAGCAGTACTTC.

This clonotype was picked up many times. The chain employs TRBV7-3 and TRBJ2-1; no definite D call. V lost 1 base to trimming and J lost 4 bases, with 5 bases between them. The germline V gene encodes CDR1 SGHTA and CDR2 FQGTGA. The CDR3 has 13 amino acids. The chain's CDR3 is CASSLNVYNEQFF. As DNA, the CDR3 is TGTGCCAGCAGCTTAAACGTATACAATGAGCAGTTCTTC.